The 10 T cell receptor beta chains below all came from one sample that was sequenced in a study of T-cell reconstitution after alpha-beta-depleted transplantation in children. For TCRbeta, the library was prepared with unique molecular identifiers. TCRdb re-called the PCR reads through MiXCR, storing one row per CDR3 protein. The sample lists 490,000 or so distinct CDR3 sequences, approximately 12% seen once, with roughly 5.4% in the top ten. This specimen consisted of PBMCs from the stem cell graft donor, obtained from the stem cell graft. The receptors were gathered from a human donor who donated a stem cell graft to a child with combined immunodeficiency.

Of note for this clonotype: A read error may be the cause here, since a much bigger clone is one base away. CDR3 nucleotide sequence: TGTGCCAGCAGTCCCGTTGTGGGGATGATTGATGGCTACACCTTC. Its translation: CASSPVVGMIDGYTF. V is TRBV7-2 and J is TRBJ1-2; no clear D gene. The V end was cut by 6 bases, the J end by 6 bases, with 20 bases between. The CDR3 runs to 15 residues. Per germline, CDR1 SGHTA and CDR2 FQGNSA.

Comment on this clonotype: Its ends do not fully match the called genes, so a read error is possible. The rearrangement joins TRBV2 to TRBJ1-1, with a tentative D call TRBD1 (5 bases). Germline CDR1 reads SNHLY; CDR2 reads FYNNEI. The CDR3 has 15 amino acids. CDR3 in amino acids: CACSEGTGTNTEAFF. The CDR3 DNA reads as TGTGCCTGCAGTGAGGGGACGGGGACGAACACTGAAGCTTTCTTT.

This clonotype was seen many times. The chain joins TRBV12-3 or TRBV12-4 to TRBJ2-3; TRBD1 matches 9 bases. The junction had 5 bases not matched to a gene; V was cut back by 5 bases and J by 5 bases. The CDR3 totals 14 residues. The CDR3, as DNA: TGTGCCAGCAGTCGGACAGGGGCGGGAGATACGCAGTATTTT. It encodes CASSRTGAGDTQYF.

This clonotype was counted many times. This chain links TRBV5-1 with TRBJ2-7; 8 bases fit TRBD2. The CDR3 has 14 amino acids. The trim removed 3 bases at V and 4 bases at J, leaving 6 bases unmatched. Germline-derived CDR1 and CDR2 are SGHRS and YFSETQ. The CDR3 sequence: CASSSEAGGYEQYF. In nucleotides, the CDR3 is TGCGCCAGCAGCTCTGAGGCGGGAGGTTACGAGCAGTACTTC.

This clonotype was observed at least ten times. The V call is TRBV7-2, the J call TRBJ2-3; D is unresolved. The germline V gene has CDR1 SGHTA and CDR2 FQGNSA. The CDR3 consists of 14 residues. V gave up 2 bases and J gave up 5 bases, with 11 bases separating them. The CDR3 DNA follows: TGTGCCAGCAGCTTACGAGGTGTTGGAGATACGCAGTATTTT. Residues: CASSLRGVGDTQYF.

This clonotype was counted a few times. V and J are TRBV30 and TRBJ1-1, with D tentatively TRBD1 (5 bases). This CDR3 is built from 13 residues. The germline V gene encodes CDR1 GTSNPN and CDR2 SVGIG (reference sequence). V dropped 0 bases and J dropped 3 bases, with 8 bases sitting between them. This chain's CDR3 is CAWSVRGDTEAFF. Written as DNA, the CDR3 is TGTGCCTGGAGTGTCCGAGGGGACACTGAAGCTTTCTTT.

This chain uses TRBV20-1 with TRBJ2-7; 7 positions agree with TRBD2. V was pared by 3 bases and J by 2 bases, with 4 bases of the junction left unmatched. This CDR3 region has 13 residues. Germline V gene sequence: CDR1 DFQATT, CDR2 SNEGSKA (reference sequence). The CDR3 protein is CSASREGAYEQYF. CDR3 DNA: TGCAGTGCTAGCAGGGAGGGAGCCTACGAGCAGTACTTC.

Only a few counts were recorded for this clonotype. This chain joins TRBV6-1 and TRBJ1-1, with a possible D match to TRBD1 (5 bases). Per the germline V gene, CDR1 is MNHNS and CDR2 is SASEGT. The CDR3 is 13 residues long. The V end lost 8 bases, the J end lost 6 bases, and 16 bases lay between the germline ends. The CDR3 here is CASLTAGFPEAFF. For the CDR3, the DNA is TGTGCCAGCTTGACTGCAGGGTTTCCTGAAGCTTTCTTT.

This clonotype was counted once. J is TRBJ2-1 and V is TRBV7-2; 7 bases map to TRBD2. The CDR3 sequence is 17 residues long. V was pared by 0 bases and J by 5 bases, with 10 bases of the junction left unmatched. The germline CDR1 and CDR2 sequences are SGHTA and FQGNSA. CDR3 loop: CASSLAPLSGAHNEQFF. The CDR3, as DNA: TGTGCCAGCAGCTTAGCCCCCTTAAGCGGGGCCCACAATGAGCAGTTCTTC.

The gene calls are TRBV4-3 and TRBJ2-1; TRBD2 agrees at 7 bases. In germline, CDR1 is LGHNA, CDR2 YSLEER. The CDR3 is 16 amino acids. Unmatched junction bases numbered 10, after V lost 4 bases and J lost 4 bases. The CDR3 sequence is CASSRGTGGPYNEQFF. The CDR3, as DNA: TGCGCCAGCAGCCGGGGGACGGGAGGACCGTACAATGAGCAGTTCTTC.